This passage covers 32 T cell receptor beta chains from one sample sequenced in a study of cytomegalovirus exposure and HLA in healthy donors. A multiplex PCR was run with 60 Vbeta primers and 13 Jbeta primers. Sequencing used immunoSEQ multiplex PCR; TCRdb keeps in-frame clones, though not all of them. The repertoire includes over 150,000 clones, 77% of them detected once, and less than 1.5% sits in the top ten. What was sequenced was PBMCs. Receptors originate from a woman aged 30 to 39 in good health and CMV-seropositive.

This chain connects TRBV9 to TRBJ2-2; no clear D. The germline V gene encodes CDR1 SGDLS and CDR2 YYNGEE. The CDR3 has 12 amino acids. V was trimmed by 0 bases and J by 7 bases, leaving 4 bases between them. CDR3 sequence: CASSVVSGELFF. The CDR3 DNA follows: TGTGCCAGCAGCGTAGTTAGCGGGGAGCTGTTTTTT.

The chain uses TRBV27 and TRBJ1-1, with D perhaps TRBD1 (6 bases). This CDR3 contains 16 residues. Germline loops: CDR1 MNHEY, CDR2 SMNVEV (reference sequence). Trimming took 5 bases from V and 1 from J, leaving 17 bases between them. The CDR3 loop is CASSRPEGGGNTEAFF. The CDR3 DNA is TGTGCCAGCAGTAGACCTGAGGGAGGGGGGAACACTGAAGCTTTCTTT.

This chain uses TRBV7-9 with TRBJ2-3; 8 bases are a match to TRBD2. Germline V gene data show CDR1 as SEHNR and CDR2 as FQNEAQ (reference sequence). Trimming removed 3 bases from V and 2 bases from J; junction bases left unmatched: 13. The CDR3 covers 18 residues. CDR3 amino acids: CASSLGAVSGGPTDTQYF. The CDR3 DNA follows: TGTGCCAGCAGCTTGGGGGCAGTCAGCGGGGGCCCCACAGATACGCAGTATTTT.

The V gene is TRBV9, the J gene TRBJ2-5; 8 nucleotides match TRBD2. V lost 3 bases to trimming and J lost 3 bases; unmatched junction nucleotides: 4. Germline V gene data show CDR1 as SGDLS and CDR2 as YYNGEE. The CDR3 is 14 residues long. The CDR3 sequence is CASSATSGEETQYF. CDR3 coding DNA: TGTGCCAGCAGCGCTACTAGCGGAGAAGAGACCCAGTACTTC.

The gene calls are TRBV28 and TRBJ1-2; 7 positions match TRBD1. This CDR3 has 15 residues. The trim removed 8 bases at V and 7 bases at J, leaving 16 bases unmatched. CDR1 and CDR2 (germline): MDHEN, SYDVKM. CDR3 sequence: CASRDLQRQGPGYTF. Written as DNA, the CDR3 is TGTGCCAGCCGAGACCTTCAAAGACAGGGACCTGGCTACACCTTC.

This clone has just a few counts. The CDR3 protein is CASSLGTREYF. CDR3 bases: TGTGCCAGCAGTTTAGGGACTAGGGAGTACTTC. This chain links TRBV27 with TRBJ2-7, with 8 bases fitting TRBD2. Germline V lookup: CDR1 MNHEY, CDR2 SMNVEV (reference sequence). The CDR3 has 11 amino acids. The junction had 2 bases not matched to a gene; V was cut back by 2 bases and J by 11 bases.

This chain uses TRBV5-1 with TRBJ2-2; D perhaps matches TRBD1 (6 bases). Germline loops: CDR1 SGHRS, CDR2 YFSETQ. This CDR3 is 14 amino acids long. Trimming shortened V by 6 bases and J by 6 bases, and 15 bases separated the two germline ends. The CDR3: CASNPGHRSGELFF. CDR3 sequence (DNA): TGCGCCAGCAACCCGGGACACCGCTCCGGGGAGCTGTTTTTT.

To note about this clone: Its ends do not fully match the called genes, so a read error is possible. V is TRBV2 and J is TRBJ2-1; 8 bases map to TRBD2. Per the germline V gene, CDR1 is SNHLY and CDR2 is FYNNEI. This CDR3 region has 19 residues. CDR3: CASMAGTFYSGTSYDEQFF. In DNA form, the CDR3 reads TGTGCCAGCATGGCCGGGACGTTCTATAGCGGGACCTCCTACGATGAGCAGTTCTTC.

The rearrangement links TRBV7-8 to TRBJ2-7; TRBD2 agrees at 11 bases. CDR1 and CDR2 (germline): SGHVS, FQNEAQ. This CDR3 comprises 14 residues. The V gene end was trimmed by 5 bases and the J gene end by 7 bases; junction bases not matched to a gene: 7. CDR3 sequence: CASSPGTSGSEQYF. CDR3 nucleotide sequence: TGTGCCAGCAGCCCGGGGACTAGCGGCTCTGAGCAGTACTTC.

This chain joins TRBV2 and TRBJ2-1; TRBD2 agrees at 10 bases. This CDR3 comprises 13 residues. The trim removed 7 bases at V and 10 bases at J, leaving 7 bases unmatched. Germline V CDR1 and CDR2: SNHLY, FYNNEI. The CDR3 region is CASNFGLAAEQFF. The CDR3 DNA reads TGTGCCAGCAACTTCGGACTAGCGGCCGAGCAGTTCTTC.

V and J are TRBV5-8 and TRBJ1-2; 8 bases agree with TRBD1. Trimming removed 4 bases from V and 0 bases from J; junction bases left unmatched: 8. The germline V gene has CDR1 SGHTS and CDR2 YDEGEE. The CDR3 length is 16 residues. The DNA of the CDR3 is TGTGCCAGCAGCCCTAGACAGGGGAACGCTAACTATGGCTACACCTTC. Its translation is CASSPRQGNANYGYTF.

Only a few counts were recorded for this clone. The chain combines TRBV6-6 with TRBJ2-7, with 9 bases that match TRBD1. The ends lost 0 bases at V and 3 bases at J; junction bases unmatched: 6. CDR1 MNHNY and CDR2 SVGAGI come from the germline V gene (reference sequence). CDR3 size: 16 residues. The CDR3 sequence is CASSYSSPGQGYEQYF. The CDR3 bases are TGTGCCAGCAGTTACTCGTCCCCGGGACAGGGCTACGAGCAGTACTTC.

The V gene is TRBV5-1, the J gene TRBJ1-4; TRBD1 agrees at 9 bases. There are 17 residues in the CDR3. V lost 3 bases and J lost 5; bases outside the gene matches: 11. The germline CDR1 and CDR2 sequences are SGHRS and YFSETQ. For the CDR3, the DNA is TGCGCCAGCAGCTACATCCCGGGACAGGGTCTAAATGAAAAACTGTTTTTT. As protein: CASSYIPGQGLNEKLFF.

V is TRBV28 and J is TRBJ2-7, with 10 positions matching TRBD2. Germline loops: CDR1 MDHEN, CDR2 SYDVKM. This CDR3 is built from 15 residues. J was trimmed by 2 bases and V by 6 bases; bases with no gene match: 7. The CDR3 region has the DNA TGTGCCAGCAGGATTAGCGGGAGGTCCACCTACGAGCAGTACTTC. This translates into CASRISGRSTYEQYF.

This clone was observed once. The V call is TRBV9, the J call TRBJ2-7; 11 bases line up with TRBD2. The junction had 7 bases not matched to a gene; V was cut back by 0 bases and J by 2 bases. In germline, CDR1 is SGDLS, CDR2 YYNGEE. The CDR3 runs to 17 residues. The CDR3 DNA follows: TGTGCCAGCAGCGTAGGCCCCCCGGGACTAGCGGCCTACGAGCAGTACTTC. Translated: CASSVGPPGLAAYEQYF.

This clone occurred once. The chain links TRBV7-6 to TRBJ2-7; 13 nucleotides match TRBD2. This CDR3 contains 16 residues. Germline V gene lookup returns CDR1 SGHVS and CDR2 FNYEAQ. The V and J ends lost 1 base and 0 bases, in that order; junction bases with no gene match: 0. CDR3 amino acids: CASSLGTSGSSYEQYF. For the CDR3, the DNA is TGTGCCAGCAGCTTAGGGACTAGCGGGAGCTCCTACGAGCAGTACTTC.

The chain has TRBV5-1 and TRBJ2-7; 7 bases line up with TRBD1. Germline lookup yields CDR1 SGHRS and CDR2 YFSETQ. V lost 0 bases and J lost 2; bases outside the gene matches: 8. The CDR3 sequence is 16 residues long. This CDR3 is CASSLAGTAIAYEQYF. CDR3 nucleotide sequence: TGCGCCAGCAGCTTGGCCGGGACAGCCATCGCCTACGAGCAGTACTTC.

The rearrangement uses TRBV27 and TRBJ1-3, with D possibly being TRBD1 (5 bases). Germline CDR1 MNHEY, CDR2 SMNVEV (reference sequence). Trimming removed 5 bases at V and 3 bases at J, with 17 bases between. The CDR3 consists of 16 residues. The chain's CDR3 is CASSETGVLYGNTIYF. Here the CDR3 DNA reads TGTGCCAGCAGTGAAACAGGCGTCCTCTATGGAAACACCATATATTTT.

This chain uses TRBV6-5 with TRBJ1-1; TRBD1 is a possible D gene (6 bases). CDR1 and CDR2 from the germline V gene are MNHEY and SVGAGI. The CDR3 covers 14 residues. V was trimmed by 2 bases and J by 6 bases, leaving 13 bases between them. The CDR3 region has the DNA TGTGCCAGCAGTTACGCAGGGGCTAAGGCTGAAGCTTTCTTT. Translation: CASSYAGAKAEAFF.

The V and J genes are TRBV7-9 and TRBJ2-2, with TRBD1 identical over 11 bases. CDR1 is SEHNR, CDR2 FQNEAQ, per germline (reference sequence). The CDR3 has 16 residues. Germline trimming cut 5 bases from V and 4 bases from J; bases unmatched to any gene: 6. DNA of the CDR3: TGTGCCAGCAGCCTTGGACAGGGGGCGGTCACCGGGGAGCTGTTTTTT. It codes for CASSLGQGAVTGELFF. The variable domain in full, with the rest retrieved from reference TRBV7-9 and TRBJ2-2, is DTGVSQNPRHKITKRGQNVTFRCDPISEHNRLYWYRQTLGQGPEFLTYFQNEAQLEKSRLLSDRFSAERPKGSFSTLEIQRTEQGDSAMYLCASSLGQGAVTGELFFGEGSRLTVL.

J is TRBJ2-1 and V is TRBV6-5, with 12 bases aligning to TRBD2. The CDR3 covers 15 residues. The V and J ends lost 6 bases and 7 bases, in that order; junction bases with no gene match: 7. CDR1 is MNHEY and CDR2 is SVGAGI in the germline V gene. The CDR3 reads CASSRGTSGLNEQFF. Here the CDR3 DNA reads TGTGCCAGCAGCCGGGGGACTAGCGGGTTGAATGAGCAGTTCTTC.

The chain recombines TRBV5-1 with TRBJ2-1; 8 positions match TRBD2. This CDR3 is 13 amino acids long. The V gene's germline CDR1 is SGHRS and CDR2 YFSETQ. J was trimmed by 8 bases and V by 1 base; bases with no gene match: 2. The CDR3 DNA sequence: TGCGCCAGCAGCTTGTCCGGGGGGGATGAGCAGTTCTTC. This sequence encodes CASSLSGGDEQFF.

This clone has just one count. V usage is TRBV11-2 and J usage is TRBJ2-7, with D unresolved. V lost 5 bases, J lost 1 base, and 12 bases lay in between. This CDR3 spans 14 amino acids. Per germline, CDR1 SGHAT and CDR2 FQNNGV. CDR3 bases: TGTGCCAGCAGCCCCCGAGGTCTGTCCTACGAGCAGTACTTC. It specifies CASSPRGLSYEQYF.

This clone was picked up one time. The V call is TRBV9, the J call TRBJ2-3; 10 bases fit TRBD1. CDR3 length: 14 residues. Germline trimming cut 3 bases from V and 5 bases from J; bases unmatched to any gene: 3. CDR1 and CDR2 from the germline V gene are SGDLS and YYNGEE. The CDR3 nucleotides are TGTGCCAGCAGCGGACAGGGGGCCAGAGATACGCAGTATTTT. This encodes CASSGQGARDTQYF.

The chain uses TRBV30 and TRBJ1-4; possible D gene TRBD1, 5 bases. V dropped 8 bases and J dropped 0 bases, with 13 bases sitting between them. Germline lookup yields CDR1 GTSNPN and CDR2 SVGIG (reference sequence). CDR3 size: 14 residues. CDR3 residues: CAHRQQSTNEKLFF. As DNA, the CDR3 is TGTGCCCACAGACAGCAGTCAACTAATGAAAAACTGTTTTTT.

The chain recombines TRBV5-1 with TRBJ1-4; D remains ambiguous. V lost 7 bases and J 8 bases, leaving 18 bases between the germline ends. The germline V gene has CDR1 SGHRS and CDR2 YFSETQ. The CDR3 is made up of 14 amino acids. The CDR3 nucleotides are TGCGCCAGCCGTCCGGAACTTACTAGGGAAAAACTGTTTTTT. Protein: CASRPELTREKLFF.

The CDR3 loop is CASSARVAYVADTQYF. The CDR3 DNA reads TGTGCCAGCAGCGCGAGGGTAGCTTACGTTGCAGATACGCAGTATTTT. This rearrangement joins TRBV2 to TRBJ2-3, with D maybe TRBD2 (5 bases). Germline assignment: CDR1 SNHLY and CDR2 FYNNEI. The V end was cut by 6 bases, the J end by 4 bases, with 20 bases between. The CDR3 has 16 residues. Based on the CDR3 plus reference TRBV2 and TRBJ2-3, the full variable domain is EPEVTQTPSHQVTQMGQEVILRCVPISNHLYFYWYRQILGQKVEFLVSFYNNEISEKSEIFDDQFSVERPDGSNFTLKIRSTKLEDSAMYFCASSARVAYVADTQYFGPGTRLTVL.

The chain is built from TRBV11-1 and TRBJ2-2, with a weak D call TRBD1 (5 bases). The CDR3 runs 15 residues. Germline V gene sequence: CDR1 SGHAT, CDR2 FQDESV (reference sequence). V was shortened by 5 bases and J by 0 bases, with 10 bases between the two germline ends. Written as DNA, the CDR3 is TGTGCCAGCAGCCGCAGGGTGACGAACACCGGGGAGCTGTTTTTT. Protein sequence: CASSRRVTNTGELFF.

The chain combines TRBV5-1 with TRBJ2-7; 7 nucleotides align to TRBD1. Germline CDR1 is SGHRS and CDR2 is YFSETQ. Trimming removed 6 bases from V and 5 bases from J; junction bases left unmatched: 11. The CDR3 runs to 14 residues. This CDR3 is CASTLDRAGDEQYF. The CDR3 nucleotides are TGCGCCAGCACCCTAGACAGGGCCGGGGACGAGCAGTACTTC.

This clone was counted only a few times. CDR3 amino acids: CASSRGQNTGELFF. CDR3 bases: TGTGCCAGCAGCCGGGGACAGAACACCGGGGAGCTGTTTTTT. The rearrangement joins TRBV6-5 to TRBJ2-2; D possibly corresponds to TRBD1 (6 bases). The germline V and J ends were trimmed by 6 bases and 1 base, with 9 bases remaining between them. CDR1 MNHEY and CDR2 SVGAGI come from the germline V gene. The CDR3 length is 14 residues.

This clone appeared once. CDR3 DNA sequence: TGCAGCGCTTCAAAGGGACTAGCGGGAGGTATGGACACCGGGGAGCTGTTTTTT. This gives the protein CSASKGLAGGMDTGELFF. V is TRBV29-1 and J is TRBJ2-2; 15 bases map to TRBD2. The germline V gene encodes CDR1 SQVTM and CDR2 ANQGSEA. V lost 7 bases and J lost 3; bases outside the gene matches: 12. The CDR3 runs 18 residues.

The V call is TRBV7-2, the J call TRBJ2-3; 12 bases fit TRBD2. With V trimmed by 5 bases and J by 3 bases, 9 bases remained unmatched. This CDR3 region has 17 residues. Germline V CDR1 and CDR2: SGHTA, FQGNSA. CDR3 bases: TGTGCCAGCAGCCCGCGACTAGCGGGAGTCGGAACAGATACGCAGTATTTT. Amino acid sequence: CASSPRLAGVGTDTQYF.